The clone carrying this T cell receptor (beta chain) was recorded only once. The antigen is not known. Looked up from germline, CDR1 is SGHVS and CDR2 is FNYEAQ. Between the trimmed V and J ends, which lost 8 bases and 8 bases, there was a span of 22 bases. The CDR3 covers 15 residues. This specimen comes from a study of blood T cells in healthy people across ages. Study findings and constraints: Roughly linearly, TCR beta diversity per million T cells fell as age increased. Not knowing donor CMV status may have confounded expanded clonotype changes.

Through a sample-barcoded 5' primer and a J-beta primer mix, a second PCR was run for about 6 to 11 cycles. Every sample gave at least 2.5 million paired-end reads containing CDR3. TCRdb independently ran MiXCR on the 5' RACE reads; one entry per CDR3 protein. The sample consists of fewer than 2 million distinct CDR3 sequences, roughly two fifths of them appearing once. This sequence was found in a human donor in good health. The V and J genes are TRBV7-6 and TRBJ2-4; a possible D gene is TRBD1 (7 bases). The sequencing sample was made of blood. CDR3 in DNA: TGTGCCAGCGGCCGTACCCAGGGGGAGGAGGACATTCAGTACTTC. Its protein product is CASGRTQGEEDIQYF.